The 19 T cell receptor beta chains listed next were all sequenced from one sample in a study of early T cells in non-severe SARS-CoV-2 infection. TCRdb passed the 5' RACE reads through MiXCR, listing each CDR3 protein once. This table holds more than 65,000 distinct CDR3 sequences, 14% found once. Source: whole blood, taken at baseline. Every receptor here comes from an adult who was a healthcare worker with PCR-confirmed SARS-CoV-2 infection or an uninfected control (not recorded which).

The rearrangement uses TRBV3-1 and TRBJ1-3; 7 bases match TRBD1. V trimming: 6 bases; J trimming: 2 bases; junction bases outside the gene matches: 4. CDR3 size: 14 residues. The germline gives CDR1 LGHDT, CDR2 YNNKEL (reference sequence). CDR3 bases: TGTGCCAGCAGGCTGACAGGGCCTGGAAACACCATATATTTT. Protein sequence: CASRLTGPGNTIYF.

There are a few counts of this clonotype. The genes are TRBV12-3 or TRBV12-4 and TRBJ2-3, with 12 bases matching TRBD2. This CDR3 comprises 16 residues. V shed 4 bases and J 11 bases; nucleotides not matched to a gene: 13. The CDR3 nucleotides are TGTGCCAGCAGTTCTACAGACCTAGCGGGAGGGCCCGAGCAGTATTTT. Translating it yields CASSSTDLAGGPEQYF.

V is TRBV12-3 or TRBV12-4 and J is TRBJ2-5; a possible D gene is TRBD2 (6 bases). The CDR3 runs to 14 residues. V lost 4 bases, J lost 5 bases, and 14 bases lay in between. The CDR3 region has the DNA TGTGCCAGCAGTTGGGACTCAACCGCGGAGACCCAGTACTTC. As protein: CASSWDSTAETQYF.

This clonotype was counted at least ten times. The V gene is TRBV3-1, the J gene TRBJ2-1; D may be TRBD2 (6 bases). Between the trimmed V and J ends, which lost 1 base and 13 bases, there was a span of 14 bases. The CDR3 has 13 amino acids. Germline CDR1 LGHDT, CDR2 YNNKEL (reference sequence). CDR3 residues: CASSQVGGMQQFF. The CDR3 region has the DNA TGTGCCAGCAGCCAAGTCGGAGGGATGCAACAGTTCTTC.

Ten or more counts support this clonotype. J is TRBJ2-7 and V is TRBV20-1; 12 nucleotides line up with TRBD2. Trimming at V came to 5 bases and at J to 2 bases, leaving 4 bases not matched to a gene. The CDR3 consists of 14 residues. Looked up from germline, CDR1 is DFQATT and CDR2 is SNEGSKA (reference sequence). DNA for the CDR3: TGCAGTGCTGCTCGACTAGCGGGGGCCTACGAGCAGTACTTC. Translating it yields CSAARLAGAYEQYF.

This clonotype was found many times. The DNA of the CDR3 is TGTGCCAGCAGCCCCAGGACTAGTGGCGAGCAGTACTTC. Its protein product is CASSPRTSGEQYF. The chain is built from TRBV2 and TRBJ2-7, with 7 bases aligning to TRBD2. CDR3 size: 13 residues. CDR1 is SNHLY, CDR2 FYNNEI, per germline. J was trimmed by 6 bases and V by 6 bases; bases with no gene match: 8.

This clonotype was recorded at least ten times. The genes are TRBV12-3 or TRBV12-4 and TRBJ1-1; D uncertain. The CDR3 totals 15 residues. With 2 bases removed from V and 1 base from J, the gap between germline ends came to 11 bases. The CDR3 region is CASSLNPAGNTEAFF. The DNA of the CDR3 is TGTGCCAGCAGTTTAAATCCGGCAGGGAACACTGAAGCTTTCTTT.

The gene calls are TRBV4-1 and TRBJ1-4, with D unresolved. The CDR3 is 16 residues long. The germline V gene encodes CDR1 MGHRA and CDR2 YSYEKL. V dropped 4 bases and J dropped 0 bases, with 12 bases sitting between them. In DNA form, the CDR3 reads TGCGCCAGCAGCCCCAGGTCGGCAGCAACTAATGAAAAACTGTTTTTT. Its protein product is CASSPRSAATNEKLFF.

V and J are TRBV11-1 and TRBJ1-1; a possible D gene is TRBD1 (5 bases). Germline V CDR1 and CDR2: SGHAT, FQDESV (reference sequence). The V end was cut by 2 bases, the J end by 4 bases, with 14 bases between. The CDR3 consists of 15 residues. The CDR3 reads CASSLYPRDGTEAFF. CDR3 DNA sequence: TGTGCCAGCAGCTTATATCCCAGGGACGGCACTGAAGCTTTCTTT.

This clonotype was counted at least ten times. The rearrangement joins TRBV10-1 to TRBJ1-4, with D unresolved. Germline CDR1 WNHNN, CDR2 SYGVQD (reference sequence). This CDR3 is 15 amino acids long. The ends were cut back, 8 bases at V and 7 bases at J, with 20 bases in the middle. The CDR3 protein is CASSDGSSVPEKLFF. The DNA for the CDR3 is TGCGCCAGCTCTGACGGGAGCAGCGTTCCTGAAAAACTGTTTTTT.

This clonotype has a handful of counts. The chain links TRBV9 to TRBJ2-3; D perhaps matches TRBD2 (6 bases). Germline lookup yields CDR1 SGDLS and CDR2 YYNGEE. This CDR3 has 14 residues. Trimming stripped 0 bases from V and 6 bases from J, with 11 bases between. CDR3 residues: CASSVGGSGDTQYF. The CDR3, as DNA: TGTGCCAGCAGCGTAGGGGGTAGCGGTGATACGCAGTATTTT.

V gene TRBV27 combines with J gene TRBJ2-1; D not certain. The CDR3 totals 13 residues. Germline lookup yields CDR1 MNHEY and CDR2 SMNVEV (reference sequence). V was trimmed by 7 bases and J by 5 bases, leaving 12 bases between them. The CDR3 loop is CASTRLENNEQFF. The CDR3 DNA is TGTGCCAGCACGCGCCTGGAGAACAATGAGCAGTTCTTC.

There are a few counts of this clonotype. This chain connects TRBV24-1 to TRBJ2-3; no clear D gene. The CDR3 runs 13 residues. CDR1 and CDR2 (germline): KGHDR, SFDVKD. The V end lost 4 bases, the J end lost 0 bases, and 4 bases lay between the germline ends. CDR3 coding DNA: TGTGCCACCAGTGAGTGGAGCACAGATACGCAGTATTTT. Translation: CATSEWSTDTQYF.

This chain links TRBV14 with TRBJ1-1; D call uncertain. Germline CDR1 reads SGHDN; CDR2 reads FVKESK. This CDR3 is built from 13 residues. The V end lost 0 bases, the J end lost 4 bases, and 6 bases lay between the germline ends. The CDR3 spells CASSQDRSTEAFF. CDR3 in DNA: TGTGCCAGCAGCCAAGACCGGTCCACTGAAGCTTTCTTT.

This clonotype was seen repeatedly, ten times or more. The chain links TRBV9 to TRBJ2-3; possibly TRBD1 for D (5 bases). The germline V and J ends were trimmed by 4 bases and 2 bases, with 14 bases remaining between them. Germline CDR1 reads SGDLS; CDR2 reads YYNGEE. This CDR3 contains 15 residues. The CDR3 DNA follows: TGTGCCAGCAGCCTCTCCGGACATTACACAGATACGCAGTATTTT. The encoded protein is CASSLSGHYTDTQYF.

At least ten counts were recorded for this clonotype. The chain employs TRBV7-3 and TRBJ2-1; D is undetermined. With 1 base removed from V and 5 bases from J, the gap between germline ends came to 12 bases. The CDR3 contains 15 residues. Looked up from germline, CDR1 is SGHTA and CDR2 is FQGTGA. CDR3 region: CASSLSGAPNNEQFF. Written as DNA, the CDR3 is TGTGCCAGCAGCTTAAGTGGCGCCCCAAACAATGAGCAGTTCTTC.

The chain combines TRBV18 with TRBJ1-4; no definite D call. Germline assignment: CDR1 KGHSH and CDR2 LQKENI. V lost 11 bases and J lost 0, with 10 bases in between. The CDR3 totals 13 residues. The CDR3 bases are TGTGCCTCGGCGAGGGCAACTAATGAAAAACTGTTTTTT. As protein: CASARATNEKLFF.

The chain has TRBV24-1 and TRBJ2-7; D possibly matches TRBD1 or TRBD2 (5 bases each). The CDR3 contains 17 residues. Germline V gene lookup returns CDR1 KGHDR and CDR2 SFDVKD. The CDR3 DNA is TGTGCTGGTCCCCATCAATCACTGGGAGACAGCCACCTCGAGCAGTACTTC. This gives the protein CAGPHQSLGDSHLEQYF.

At least ten counts were recorded for this clonotype. Because the CDR3's place on the DNA is in doubt, the DNA is left out and the CDR3 is given as listed by TCRdb. The chain joins TRBV6-2 or TRBV6-3 to TRBJ2-7. Germline CDR1 MNHEY, CDR2 SVGEGT. The CDR3 spans 12 residues, counting both ends. CDR3 sequence: CASSSSALRSDF.